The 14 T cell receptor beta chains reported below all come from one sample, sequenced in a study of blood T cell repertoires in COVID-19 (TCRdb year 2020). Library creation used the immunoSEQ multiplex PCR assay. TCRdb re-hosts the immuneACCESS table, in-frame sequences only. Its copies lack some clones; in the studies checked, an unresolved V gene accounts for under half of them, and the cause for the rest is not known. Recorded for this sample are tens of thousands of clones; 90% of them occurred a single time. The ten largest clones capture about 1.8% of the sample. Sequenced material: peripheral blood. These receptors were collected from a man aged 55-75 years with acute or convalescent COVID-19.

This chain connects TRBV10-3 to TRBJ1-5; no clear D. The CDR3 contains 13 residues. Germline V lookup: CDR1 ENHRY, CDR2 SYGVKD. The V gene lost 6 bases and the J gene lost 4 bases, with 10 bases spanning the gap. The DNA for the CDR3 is TGTGCCATCAGCACCGGGGTGAATCAGCCCCAGCATTTT. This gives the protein CAISTGVNQPQHF.

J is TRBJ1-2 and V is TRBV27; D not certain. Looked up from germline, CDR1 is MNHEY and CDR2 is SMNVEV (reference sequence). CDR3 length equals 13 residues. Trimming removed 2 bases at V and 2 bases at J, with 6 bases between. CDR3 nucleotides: TGTGCCAGCAGTTTAGGGCCCAACTATGGCTACACCTTC. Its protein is CASSLGPNYGYTF.

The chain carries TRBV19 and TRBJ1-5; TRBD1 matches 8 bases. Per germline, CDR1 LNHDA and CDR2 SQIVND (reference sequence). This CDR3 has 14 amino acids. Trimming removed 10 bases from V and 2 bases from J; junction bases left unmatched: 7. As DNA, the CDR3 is TGTGCCACCGCGGACAGGGCGGGCAATCAGCCCCAGCATTTT. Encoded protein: CATADRAGNQPQHF.

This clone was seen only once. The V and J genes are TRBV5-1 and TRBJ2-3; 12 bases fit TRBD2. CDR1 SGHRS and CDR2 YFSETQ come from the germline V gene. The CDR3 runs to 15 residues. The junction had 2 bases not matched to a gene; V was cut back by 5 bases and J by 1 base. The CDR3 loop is CASRRLAGGTDTQYF. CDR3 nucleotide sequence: TGCGCCAGCAGGCGACTAGCGGGAGGCACAGATACGCAGTATTTT.

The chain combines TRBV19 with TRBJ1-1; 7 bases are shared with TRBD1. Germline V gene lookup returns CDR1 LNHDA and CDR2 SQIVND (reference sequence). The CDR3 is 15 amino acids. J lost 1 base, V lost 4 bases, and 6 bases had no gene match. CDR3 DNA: TGTGCCAGTAGTACCTTGGGACAGAAGAACACTGAAGCTTTCTTT. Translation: CASSTLGQKNTEAFF.

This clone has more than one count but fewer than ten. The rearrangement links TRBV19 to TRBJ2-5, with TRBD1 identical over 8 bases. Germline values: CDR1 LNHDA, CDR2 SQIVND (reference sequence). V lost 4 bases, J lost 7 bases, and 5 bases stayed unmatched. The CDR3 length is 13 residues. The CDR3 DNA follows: TGTGCCAGTAGTACCGGACAGGGAGGGACCCAGTACTTC. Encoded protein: CASSTGQGGTQYF.

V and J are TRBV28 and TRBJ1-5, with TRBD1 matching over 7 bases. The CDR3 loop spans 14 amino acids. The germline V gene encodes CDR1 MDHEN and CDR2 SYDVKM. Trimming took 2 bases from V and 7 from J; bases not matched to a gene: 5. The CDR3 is CASSLSQGGQPQHF. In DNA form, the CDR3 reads TGTGCCAGCAGTTTAAGCCAGGGGGGACAGCCCCAGCATTTT.

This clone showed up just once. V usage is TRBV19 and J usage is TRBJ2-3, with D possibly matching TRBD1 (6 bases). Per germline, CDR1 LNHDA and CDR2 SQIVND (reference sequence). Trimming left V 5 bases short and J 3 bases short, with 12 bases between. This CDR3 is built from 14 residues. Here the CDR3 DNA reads TGTGCCAGTAGTTTCGGACAGAGTACAGATACGCAGTATTTT. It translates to CASSFGQSTDTQYF.

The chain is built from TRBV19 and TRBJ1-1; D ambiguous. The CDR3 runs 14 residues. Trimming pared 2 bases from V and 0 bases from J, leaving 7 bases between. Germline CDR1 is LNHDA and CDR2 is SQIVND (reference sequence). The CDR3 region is CASSIQALNTEAFF. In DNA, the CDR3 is TGTGCCAGTAGTATACAGGCCCTGAACACTGAAGCTTTCTTT.

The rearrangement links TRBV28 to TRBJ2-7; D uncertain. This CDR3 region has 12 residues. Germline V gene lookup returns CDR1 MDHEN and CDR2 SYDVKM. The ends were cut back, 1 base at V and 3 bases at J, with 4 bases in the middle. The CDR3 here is CASSLSGYEQYF. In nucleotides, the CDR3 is TGTGCCAGCAGTTTATCAGGCTACGAGCAGTACTTC.

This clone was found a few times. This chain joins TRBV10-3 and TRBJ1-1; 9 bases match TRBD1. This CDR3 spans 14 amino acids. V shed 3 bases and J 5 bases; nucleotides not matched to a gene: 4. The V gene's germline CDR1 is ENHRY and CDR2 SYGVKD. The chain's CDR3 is CAISEDRGKTEAFF. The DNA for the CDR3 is TGTGCCATCAGTGAAGACAGGGGGAAAACTGAAGCTTTCTTT.

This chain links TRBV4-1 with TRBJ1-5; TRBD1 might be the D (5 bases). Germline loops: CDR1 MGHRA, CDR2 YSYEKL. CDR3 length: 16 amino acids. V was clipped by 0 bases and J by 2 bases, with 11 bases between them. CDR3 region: CASSQDGGIGNQPQHF. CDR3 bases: TGCGCCAGCAGCCAAGATGGGGGGATCGGCAATCAGCCCCAGCATTTT.

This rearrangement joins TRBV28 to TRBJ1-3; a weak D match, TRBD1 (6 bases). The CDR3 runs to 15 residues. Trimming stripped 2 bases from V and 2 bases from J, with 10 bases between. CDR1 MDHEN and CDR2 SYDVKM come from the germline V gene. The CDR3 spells CASSLGSGAGNTIYF. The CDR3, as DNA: TGTGCCAGCAGTTTAGGGTCAGGGGCTGGAAACACCATATATTTT.

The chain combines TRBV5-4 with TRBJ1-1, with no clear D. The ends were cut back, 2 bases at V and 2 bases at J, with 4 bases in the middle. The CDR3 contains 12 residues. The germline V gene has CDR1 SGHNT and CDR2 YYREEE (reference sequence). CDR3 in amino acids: CASSFRNTEAFF. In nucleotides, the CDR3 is TGTGCCAGCAGCTTCAGAAACACTGAAGCTTTCTTT.